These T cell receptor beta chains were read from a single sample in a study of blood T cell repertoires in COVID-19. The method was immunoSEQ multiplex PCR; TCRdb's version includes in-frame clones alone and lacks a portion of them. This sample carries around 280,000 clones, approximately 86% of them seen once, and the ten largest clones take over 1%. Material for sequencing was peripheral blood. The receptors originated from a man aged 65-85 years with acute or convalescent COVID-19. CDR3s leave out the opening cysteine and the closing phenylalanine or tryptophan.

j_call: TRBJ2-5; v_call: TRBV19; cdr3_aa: ASSSSGGMETQY
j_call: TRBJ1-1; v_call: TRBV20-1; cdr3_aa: SAYRGTAF
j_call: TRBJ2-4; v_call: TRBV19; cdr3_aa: ASSIRKFDSAKNIQY
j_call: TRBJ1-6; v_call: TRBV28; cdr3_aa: ASNLGHRVDSPLH
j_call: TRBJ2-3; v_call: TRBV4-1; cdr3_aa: ASSQDAWGGRSTDTQY
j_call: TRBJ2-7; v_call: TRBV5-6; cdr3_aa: ASHRGYVYEQY
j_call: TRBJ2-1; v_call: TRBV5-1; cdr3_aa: ASSLVGTSGINEQF
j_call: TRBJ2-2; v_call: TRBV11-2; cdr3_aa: ASSSAGGPRTGELF
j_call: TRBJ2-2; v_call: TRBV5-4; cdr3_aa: ASSLEVSGSTTGELF
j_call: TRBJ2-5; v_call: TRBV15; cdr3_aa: ATSPRQATKETQY
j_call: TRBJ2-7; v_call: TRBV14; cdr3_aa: ASSQEVRREKGLAGEGEQY
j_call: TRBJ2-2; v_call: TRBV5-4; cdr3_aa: ASRDRGRVGTGELF
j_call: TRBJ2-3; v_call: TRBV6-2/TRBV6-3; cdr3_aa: ASSYSGQGSTDTQY
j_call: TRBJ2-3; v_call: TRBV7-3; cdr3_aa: ASSPTSGDTQY
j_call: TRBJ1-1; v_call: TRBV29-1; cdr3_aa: SVEISGLPKEAF
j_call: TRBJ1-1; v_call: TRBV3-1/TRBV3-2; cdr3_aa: ASSERASRTEAF
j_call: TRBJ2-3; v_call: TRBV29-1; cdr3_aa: SVEQGAMTSTQY
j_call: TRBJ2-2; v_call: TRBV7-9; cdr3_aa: ASTPGTTNTGELF
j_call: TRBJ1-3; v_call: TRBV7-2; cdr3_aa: ASSPLQGSGNTIY
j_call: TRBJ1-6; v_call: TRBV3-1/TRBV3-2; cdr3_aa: ASSQSQGTNSPLH
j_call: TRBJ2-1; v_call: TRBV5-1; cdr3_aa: ASSSQGGSILDEQF
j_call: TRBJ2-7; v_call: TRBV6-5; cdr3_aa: ASSYRSSYEQY
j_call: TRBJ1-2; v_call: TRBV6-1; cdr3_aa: ASSESGGQPRS
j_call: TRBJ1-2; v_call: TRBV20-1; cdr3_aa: SARALATGL
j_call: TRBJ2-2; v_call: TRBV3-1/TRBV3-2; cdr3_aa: ASSQAGNTGELF
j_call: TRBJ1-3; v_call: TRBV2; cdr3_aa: ASSELLDTTGNTIY
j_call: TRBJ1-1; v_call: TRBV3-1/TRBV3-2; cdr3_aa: ASSQLTENTEAF
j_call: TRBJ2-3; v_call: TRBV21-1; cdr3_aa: ATLPGLAGGQPERSTDTQY
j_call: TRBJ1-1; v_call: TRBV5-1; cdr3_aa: ASSPSTGLNTEAF
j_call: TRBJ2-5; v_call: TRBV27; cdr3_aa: ASSENPTTGTQY
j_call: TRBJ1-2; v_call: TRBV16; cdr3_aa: ASSQSAGGFGRSYGYT
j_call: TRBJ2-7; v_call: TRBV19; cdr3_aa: ASSETGTGSYEQY
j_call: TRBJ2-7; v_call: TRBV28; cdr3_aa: ASSSGQGYEQY
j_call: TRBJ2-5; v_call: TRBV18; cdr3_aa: ASSRTGEETQY
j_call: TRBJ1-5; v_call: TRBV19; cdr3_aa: ASSAAGLGGNQPQH
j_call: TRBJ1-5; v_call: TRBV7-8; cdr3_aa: ASSFLPSSDQPQH
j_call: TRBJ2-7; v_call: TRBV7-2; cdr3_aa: ASSATLEQY
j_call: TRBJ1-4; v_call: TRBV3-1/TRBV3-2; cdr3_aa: ASSHWDRGPEKLF
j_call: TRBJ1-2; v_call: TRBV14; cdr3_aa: ASSADRGYGYT
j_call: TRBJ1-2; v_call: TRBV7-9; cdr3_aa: ASSPPDLLHGYT
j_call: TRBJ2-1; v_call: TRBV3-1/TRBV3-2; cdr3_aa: ASSQSGRSYNEQF
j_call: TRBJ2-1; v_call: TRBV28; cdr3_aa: ASRVGGSSSYNEQF
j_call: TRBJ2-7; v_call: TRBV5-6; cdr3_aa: ASSLQGDLGYEQY
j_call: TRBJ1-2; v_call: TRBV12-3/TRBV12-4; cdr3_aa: ASSYDSNYGYT
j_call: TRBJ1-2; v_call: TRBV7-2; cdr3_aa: ASSSANRGPYGYT
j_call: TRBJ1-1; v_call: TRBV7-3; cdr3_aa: ASSATGVGTEAF
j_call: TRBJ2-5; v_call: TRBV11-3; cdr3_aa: ASSLGLAGRETQY
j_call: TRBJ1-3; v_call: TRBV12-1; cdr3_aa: ASSHPGFSGNTIY
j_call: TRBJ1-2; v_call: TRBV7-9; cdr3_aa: ASSLALNGYT